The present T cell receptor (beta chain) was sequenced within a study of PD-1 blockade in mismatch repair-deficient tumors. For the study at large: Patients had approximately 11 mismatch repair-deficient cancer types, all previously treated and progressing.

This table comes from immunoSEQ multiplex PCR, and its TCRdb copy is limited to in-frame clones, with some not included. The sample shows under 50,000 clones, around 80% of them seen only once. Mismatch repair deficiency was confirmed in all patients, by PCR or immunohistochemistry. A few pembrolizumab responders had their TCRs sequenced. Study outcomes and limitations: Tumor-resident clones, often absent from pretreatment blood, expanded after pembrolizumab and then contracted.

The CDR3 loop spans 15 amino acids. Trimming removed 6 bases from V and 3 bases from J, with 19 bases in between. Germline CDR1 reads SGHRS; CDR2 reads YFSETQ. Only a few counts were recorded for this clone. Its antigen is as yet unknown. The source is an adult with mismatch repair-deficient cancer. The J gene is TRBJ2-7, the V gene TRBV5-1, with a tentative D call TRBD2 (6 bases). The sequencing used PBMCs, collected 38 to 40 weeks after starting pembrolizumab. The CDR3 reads CASKARTGEIYEQYF. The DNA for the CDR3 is TGCGCCAGCAAGGCTCGAACGGGAGAGATCTACGAGCAGTACTTC. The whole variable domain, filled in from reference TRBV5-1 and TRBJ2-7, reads KAGVTQTPRYLIKTRGQQVTLSCSPISGHRSVSWYQQTPGQGLQFLFEYFSETQRNKGNFPGRFSGRQFSNSRSEMNVSTLELGDSALYLCASKARTGEIYEQYFGPGTRLTVT.